This T cell receptor beta chain derives from a study of T cell changes during pregnancy in multiple sclerosis. V was trimmed by 3 bases and J by 7 bases, leaving 13 bases between them. The CDR3 is 14 residues long. The germline gives CDR1 SGHVS, CDR2 FNYEAQ. Profiled with immunoSEQ multiplex PCR; TCRdb holds only in-frame clones, not every one. The table records around 85,000 clones, 91% of them present only once. This clonotype was obtained from a female donor in good health, serving as a control in a pregnancy study. Some clones in this sample may be carry-over from other donors' samples. The sequencing here drew on PBMCs, taken in the first trimester of pregnancy. This chain links TRBV7-6 with TRBJ2-1; possible D gene TRBD2, 6 bases. CDR3 loop: CASSLTRPNNEQFF. The CDR3 region has the DNA TGTGCCAGCAGCTTGACTAGACCTAATAATGAGCAGTTCTTC.